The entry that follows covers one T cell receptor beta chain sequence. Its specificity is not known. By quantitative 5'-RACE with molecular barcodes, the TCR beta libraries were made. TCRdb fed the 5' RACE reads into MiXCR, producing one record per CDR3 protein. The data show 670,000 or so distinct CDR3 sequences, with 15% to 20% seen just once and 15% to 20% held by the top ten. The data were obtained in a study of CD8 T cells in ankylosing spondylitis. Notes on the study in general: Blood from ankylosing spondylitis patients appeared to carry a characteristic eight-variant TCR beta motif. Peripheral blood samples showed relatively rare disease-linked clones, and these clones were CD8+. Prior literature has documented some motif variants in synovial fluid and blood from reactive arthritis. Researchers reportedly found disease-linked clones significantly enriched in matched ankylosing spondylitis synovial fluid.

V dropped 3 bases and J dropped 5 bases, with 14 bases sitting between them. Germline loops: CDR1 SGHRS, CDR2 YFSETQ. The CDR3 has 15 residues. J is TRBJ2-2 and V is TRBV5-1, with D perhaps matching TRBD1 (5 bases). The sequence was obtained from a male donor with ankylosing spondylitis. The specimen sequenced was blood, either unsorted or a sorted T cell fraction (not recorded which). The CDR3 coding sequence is TGCGCCAGCAGCTGGGCCGCAGGGCTTACCGGGGAGCTGTTTTTT. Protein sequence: CASSWAAGLTGELFF.